A selection of T cell receptor beta chains follows, all from one sample in a study of follicular helper T cells after annual influenza vaccination. The assay was immunoSEQ multiplex PCR, and TCRdb's table has in-frame clones only and misses some. The sample holds 9,500 to 15,000 clones, 80% seen once. The input for sequencing was CXCR5+ CD38- circulating T follicular helper cells from blood, taken on the day of influenza vaccination. The source is an adult who received the influenza vaccine. The CDR3 runs from the conserved cysteine through the conserved F or W. D genes are given only for firm matches. For some rows the clone size is stated as once, few or many, or as a class when expanded; others skip it.

j_call,v_call,d_call,clone_size,cdr3_nt,cdr3_aa
TRBJ1-2,TRBV7-8,.,.,TGTGCCAGCAGCTTAGGACAGAGAGGGGGCTACACCTTC,CASSLGQRGGYTF
TRBJ2-7,TRBV7-2,.,.,TGTGCCAGCAGCTTAGTGGGGGTAGGGGAGCAGTACTTC,CASSLVGVGEQYF
TRBJ2-3,TRBV5-1,.,.,TGCGCCAGCAGCTTGCAGACGACGGAAGATACGCAGTATTTT,CASSLQTTEDTQYF
TRBJ2-7,TRBV13,TRBD2,.,TGTGCCAGCAGCTTAGGGTCTAGCGGTTTCTCCTACGAGCAGTACTTC,CASSLGSSGFSYEQYF
TRBJ1-1,TRBV19,.,.,TGTGCCAGTAGTATCCAGGGGCGGGACACTGAAGCTTTCTTT,CASSIQGRDTEAFF
TRBJ1-1,TRBV5-8,TRBD1,.,TGTGCCAGCAGCTTTGACGACAGGGACACTGAAGCTTTCTTT,CASSFDDRDTEAFF
TRBJ2-4,TRBV29-1,.,.,TGCAGCGCCGAAGGAGGGACGAGGGACATTCAGTACTTC,CSAEGGTRDIQYF
TRBJ2-2,TRBV6-1,.,.,TGTGCCAGCAGTGAAAGGCGGGCGGGGGAGCTGTTTTTT,CASSERRAGELFF
TRBJ2-5,TRBV5-1,.,.,TGCGCCAGCAGCTTGGATTCGGGGCGGCAGACCCAGTACTTC,CASSLDSGRQTQYF
TRBJ1-2,TRBV29-1,.,.,TGCAGCGTTGAAATCGACGCCTATGGCTACACCTTC,CSVEIDAYGYTF
TRBJ1-4,TRBV11-2,.,once,TGTGCCAGCAGGGAGGGACGGATCGAATATGAAAAACTGTTTTTT,CASREGRIEYEKLFF
TRBJ1-2,TRBV18,TRBD1,.,TGTGCCAGCTCACCGATGGACAGGGCCGGCTACACCTTC,CASSPMDRAGYTF
TRBJ2-6,TRBV7-3,TRBD1,.,TGTGCCAGCAGCTTCACAGGGGGAACTGGGGCCAACGTCCTGACTTTC,CASSFTGGTGANVLTF
TRBJ2-1,TRBV7-6,TRBD2,.,TGTGCCAGCAGCTCCCTGGTAGCGGGGGGTAGCAATGAGCAGTTCTTC,CASSSLVAGGSNEQFF
TRBJ1-2,TRBV29-1,TRBD1,.,TGCAGCGTTGGGAAACAGGGGTACTATGGCTACACCTTC,CSVGKQGYYGYTF
TRBJ2-3,TRBV4-1,.,.,TGCGCCAGCAGCCAGAGCGGACCGAGCACAGATACGCAGTATTTT,CASSQSGPSTDTQYF
TRBJ2-1,TRBV4-3,.,.,TGCGCCAGCAGCCAAGAGCCGTACAATGAGCAGTTCTTC,CASSQEPYNEQFF
TRBJ1-2,TRBV19,.,few,TGTGCCAGTAGGAGAGGAACGACCGGGACTGGCTACACCTTC,CASRRGTTGTGYTF
TRBJ2-3,TRBV19,TRBD2,.,TGTGCCAGTAGTATTTCGAGCGGGGGGGCCGATACGCAGTATTTT,CASSISSGGADTQYF
TRBJ1-6,TRBV11-2,.,.,TGTGCCAGCAGCTTCTCCTCTCCCTCGGAGAATTCACCCCTCCACTTT,CASSFSSPSENSPLHF
TRBJ1-4,TRBV5-1,.,.,TGCGCCAGCAGCTTGGGGGTTGGAGCCAATGAAAAACTGTTTTTT,CASSLGVGANEKLFF
TRBJ1-3,TRBV7-7,.,.,TGTGCCAGCAGCTTAGCTGAGGGTGCTGGAAACACCATATATTTT,CASSLAEGAGNTIYF
TRBJ2-3,TRBV15,.,.,TGTGCCACCAGCGGACAACTTTACGGCACAGATACGCAGTATTTT,CATSGQLYGTDTQYF
TRBJ2-5,TRBV7-9,.,.,TGTGCCAGCAGCTTAACGGAGACCCAGTACTTC,CASSLTETQYF
TRBJ2-5,TRBV7-2,.,.,TGTGCCAGCAGCCCTAGGGGGGCGGCAGGGGGTGAGACCCAGTACTTC,CASSPRGAAGGETQYF
TRBJ2-7,TRBV7-6,.,once,TGTGCCAGCAGCTTAGCGGGGGCTAGCGTGCTCTACTTC,CASSLAGASVLYF
TRBJ1-1,TRBV10-3,.,.,TGTGCCATCAGTGAGTCCCTTTGGGCGACGGGCACTGAAGCTTTCTTT,CAISESLWATGTEAFF
TRBJ1-4,TRBV5-1,TRBD1,.,TGCGCCAGCAGCCCACGGGACAGTAATGAAAAACTGTTTTTT,CASSPRDSNEKLFF
TRBJ2-1,TRBV27,TRBD2,.,TGTGCCAGCACCAGCCCGACTAGCGGCTACAATGAGCAGTTCTTC,CASTSPTSGYNEQFF
TRBJ1-2,TRBV19,.,.,TGTGCCAGTAGTACCCCCTCAGGGAACTATGGCTACACCTTC,CASSTPSGNYGYTF
TRBJ2-3,TRBV5-6,.,.,TGTGCCAGCAGCTTGGACAGGGGCACAGATACGCAGTATTTT,CASSLDRGTDTQYF
TRBJ2-1,TRBV7-9,TRBD2,.,TGTGCCAGCAGCCTGACTAGCGGGGGGGCGAATGAGCAGTTCTTC,CASSLTSGGANEQFF
TRBJ2-5,TRBV13,.,.,TGTGCCAGCAGCTTAACCGGGGGCGCCAGGGAGACCCAGTACTTC,CASSLTGGARETQYF
TRBJ2-1,TRBV10-1,TRBD1,.,TGCGCCAGCAGTGGTGGGGACAGGGGGCTGTTTGAGCAGTTCTTC,CASSGGDRGLFEQFF
TRBJ2-1,TRBV28,.,.,TGTGCCAGCAGTTTACCGAGGAGCTCCTACAATGAGCAGTTCTTC,CASSLPRSSYNEQFF
TRBJ1-6,TRBV2,.,few,TGTGCCAGCCGTGTAGACAGCTCATTGACACCCCTCCACTTT,CASRVDSSLTPLHF
TRBJ2-5,TRBV28,TRBD2,.,TGTGCCAGCAGTCCCCCAGGAGCGGGGGGGCAAGAGACCCAGTACTTC,CASSPPGAGGQETQYF
TRBJ2-7,TRBV28,.,.,TGTGCCAGCAGTCCCCTTGGGCCCTACGAGCAGTACTTC,CASSPLGPYEQYF
TRBJ1-6,TRBV29-1,.,.,TGCAGCGTCCTGACCGGTGGCACTTCCAATTCACCCCTCCACTTT,CSVLTGGTSNSPLHF
TRBJ1-1,TRBV5-4,TRBD1,.,TGTGCCAGCAGCTTGAACAGGGGGACTGAAGCTTTCTTT,CASSLNRGTEAFF
TRBJ1-2,TRBV5-1,.,.,TGCGCCAGCAGCTTGTTCATCCCGCGAGACTATGGCTACACCTTC,CASSLFIPRDYGYTF
TRBJ2-7,TRBV7-2,.,few,TGTGCCAGCAGCTCAGATGGGACCCACAGGGCCTACGAGCAGTACTTC,CASSSDGTHRAYEQYF
TRBJ1-5,TRBV30,TRBD1,few,TGTGCCTGGACGAGACAGGGACCCAATCAGCCCCAGCATTTT,CAWTRQGPNQPQHF
TRBJ1-5,TRBV19,.,few,TGTGCCAGTAGTATACGGGGGCAGCCCCAGCATTTT,CASSIRGQPQHF
TRBJ2-5,TRBV7-7,TRBD1,.,TGTGCCAGCAGCATAAGTGCTAAACAGGGGGCAGGGGAGACCCAGTACTTC,CASSISAKQGAGETQYF
TRBJ2-1,TRBV11-2,TRBD1,.,TGTGCCAGCAGCCCTGGACAGGGTAGTTTCGATGAGCAGTTCTTC,CASSPGQGSFDEQFF
TRBJ2-7,TRBV18,.,.,TGTGCCAGCTCACCATCTCCCACCACTTACGAGCAGTACTTC,CASSPSPTTYEQYF
TRBJ1-1,TRBV14,.,.,TGTGCCAGCAGCGGCGAAGGTTACACTGAAACTTTCTTT,CASSGEGYTETFF
TRBJ1-6,TRBV7-2,TRBD1,.,TGTGCCAGCAGCTTAGGGGTCGGGACAGGGAATTCACCCCTCCACTTT,CASSLGVGTGNSPLHF
TRBJ2-1,TRBV5-5,.,.,TGTGCCAGCAGCTTTGGGGGGAACAATGAGCAGTTCTTC,CASSFGGNNEQFF
TRBJ1-2,TRBV25-1,.,.,TGTGCCAGCAGTGAACAGGGGCAGTATGGCTACACCTTC,CASSEQGQYGYTF
TRBJ1-5,TRBV28,.,.,TGTGCCAGCAGTTCCCCATCCGCCGGCAATCAGCCCCAGCATTTT,CASSSPSAGNQPQHF
TRBJ1-3,TRBV30,.,.,TGTGCCTGGAGGACGCCTCAGTCTAACTCTGGAAACACCATATATTTT,CAWRTPQSNSGNTIYF
TRBJ2-3,TRBV28,TRBD2,.,TGTGCCAGCAGTGCCCCTAGCGGGGGGGCGTCGAGCACAGATACGCAGTATTTT,CASSAPSGGASSTDTQYF
TRBJ1-5,TRBV4-2,.,.,TGTGCCAGCAGCCAGCAGGGCCCCTATAGCAATCAGCCCCAGCATTTT,CASSQQGPYSNQPQHF
TRBJ2-4,TRBV28,.,.,TGTGCCAGTACTAGCAGGGGAAACATTCAGTACTTC,CASTSRGNIQYF
TRBJ1-4,TRBV11-2,.,.,TGTGCCAGCAGCTTAAGGCGGGCTGAAAAACTGTTTTTT,CASSLRRAEKLFF
TRBJ2-3,TRBV18,.,.,TGTGCCAGCTCACCCAGTATCGGGAGTACAGATACGCAGTATTTT,CASSPSIGSTDTQYF